The 31 T cell receptor beta chains listed next were all sequenced from one sample in a study of CD8+CD57+ T cells in acquired aplastic anemia. Genomic DNA constituted the template upon which TCR beta VDJ and CDR3 profiling was performed. TCRdb reprocessed the reads with MiXCR, giving one entry per CDR3 protein. Of under 250,000 distinct CDR3 sequences detected, 34% appear once; the ten largest clones hold roughly 1.1%. The sample was sorted CD4+, CD8+, or CD8+CD57+ T cells (not recorded which) from PBMCs. The receptors derive from a human donor in good health, serving as a control.

The table lists this clonotype with many counts. V usage is TRBV20-1 and J usage is TRBJ2-5, with 7 bases identical to TRBD2. Germline V lookup: CDR1 DFQATT, CDR2 SNEGSKA (reference sequence). The CDR3 runs to 15 residues. The J segment lost 2 bases and the V segment lost 3 bases, leaving 9 bases of the junction unmatched. The CDR3 sequence: CSASPLWGGQETQYF. CDR3 coding DNA: TGCAGTGCTAGCCCCCTTTGGGGGGGTCAAGAGACCCAGTACTTC.

The chain has TRBV19 and TRBJ2-1; a weak D match, TRBD1 (6 bases). Germline V gives CDR1 LNHDA, CDR2 SQIVND (reference sequence). V gave up 7 bases and J gave up 0 bases, with 10 bases separating them. The length of the CDR3 is 14 residues. CDR3 DNA: TGTGCCAGTATAGGGGGAAACTCCTACAATGAGCAGTTCTTC. Amino acid sequence: CASIGGNSYNEQFF.

This clonotype was picked up many times. The rearrangement links TRBV15 to TRBJ1-5; 9 bases match TRBD1. The CDR3 extends over 15 amino acids. J was trimmed by 5 bases and V by 3 bases; bases with no gene match: 5. Germline V gives CDR1 LNHNV, CDR2 YYDKDF (reference sequence). This chain's CDR3 is CATSSLGQGHQPQHF. CDR3 bases: TGTGCCACCAGCAGCTTGGGACAGGGTCATCAGCCCCAGCATTTT.

The chain recombines TRBV4-2 with TRBJ2-7; D is undetermined. The CDR3 has 13 amino acids. Germline CDR1 reads LGHNA; CDR2 reads YNFKEQ. V shed 1 base and J shed 4 bases, with 8 bases lying between them. Here the CDR3 DNA reads TGTGCCAGCAGCCAAGGGATAGGGTACGAGCAGTACTTC. As protein: CASSQGIGYEQYF.

The gene calls are TRBV5-1 and TRBJ1-2; D is unresolved. This CDR3 region has 13 residues. The germline V and J ends were trimmed by 4 bases and 4 bases, with 11 bases remaining between them. Germline V gives CDR1 SGHRS, CDR2 YFSETQ. CDR3: CASSDLGLYGYTF. DNA for the CDR3: TGCGCCAGCAGCGACCTAGGGCTCTATGGCTACACCTTC.

This clonotype was observed many times. The genes are TRBV19 and TRBJ1-2; D remains unclear. The CDR3 consists of 15 residues. In germline, CDR1 is LNHDA, CDR2 SQIVND (reference sequence). Trimming cost V 5 bases and J 5 bases, with 18 bases left between them. CDR3 nucleotides: TGTGCCAGTAGTCCCTCTCCTGGTCCGCGGTATGGCTACACCTTC. Its protein product is CASSPSPGPRYGYTF. The variable domain in full, with the rest retrieved from reference TRBV19 and TRBJ1-2, is DGGITQSPKYLFRKEGQNVTLSCEQNLNHDAMYWYRQDPGQGLRLIYYSQIVNDFQKGDIAEGYSVSREKKESFPLTVTSAQKNPTAFYLCASSPSPGPRYGYTFGSGTRLTVV.

This clonotype was seen a few times. The chain couples TRBV4-2 to TRBJ1-4; unclear D gene. V lost 2 bases and J 1 base, leaving 5 bases between the germline ends. Germline V lookup: CDR1 LGHNA, CDR2 YNFKEQ. CDR3 length: 14 amino acids. In nucleotides, the CDR3 is TGTGCCAGCAGCCAAACGGGAACTAATGAAAAACTGTTTTTT. Residues: CASSQTGTNEKLFF.

This clonotype has ten or more counts. The chain has TRBV5-1 and TRBJ2-3; 8 bases fit TRBD1. V was pared by 0 bases and J by 5 bases, with 2 bases of the junction left unmatched. Germline V gene sequence: CDR1 SGHRS, CDR2 YFSETQ. The CDR3 length is 14 residues. CDR3 sequence: CASSLATGEDTQYF. Written as DNA, the CDR3 is TGCGCCAGCAGCTTGGCGACAGGGGAAGATACGCAGTATTTT.

A remark on this clonotype: A read error is likely, as this CDR3 ends without the conserved phenylalanine or tryptophan. The rearrangement uses TRBV7-2 and TRBJ2-1, with a tentative D call TRBD2 (5 bases). The V gene's germline CDR1 is SGHTA and CDR2 FQGNSA. This CDR3 is 13 amino acids long. CDR3 amino acids: CASRRGSYNEQFL. The CDR3 nucleotides are TGCGCCAGCAGACGAGGGAGTTACAATGAGCAGTTCCTC.

Many counts were recorded for this clonotype. This sequence joins TRBV9 and TRBJ2-3; maybe TRBD2 (5 bases). Trimming removed 9 bases at V and 2 bases at J, with 13 bases between. The V gene's germline CDR1 is SGDLS and CDR2 YYNGEE. The CDR3 covers 13 residues. CDR3 in DNA: TGTGCCACACGACCGGGGAACACAGATACGCAGTATTTT. This codes for CATRPGNTDTQYF.

This clonotype appeared many times. The chain joins TRBV7-9 to TRBJ2-1; D gene uncertain. Germline assignment: CDR1 SEHNR and CDR2 FQNEAQ (reference sequence). The CDR3 runs to 14 residues. Trimming took off 6 bases at V and 7 bases at J, with 16 bases between the two ends. CDR3 in DNA: TGTGCCAGCAGGACCGATCCCCCACCTAATGAGCAGTTCTTC. It translates to CASRTDPPPNEQFF.

Comments on this clonotype: An end of the junction does not agree with germline; a read error may underlie this. The rearrangement links TRBV10-3 to TRBJ1-4, with a tentative D call TRBD1 (5 bases). The CDR3 has 18 amino acids. The V gene's germline CDR1 is ENHRY and CDR2 SYGVKD. CDR3 nucleotides: TGTGCCAGCAGTGAAGCGTGGGGGTGGTTTACCTCTAATGAAAAACTGTTTTTT. Amino acids: CASSEAWGWFTSNEKLFF.

As concerns this clonotype: A much larger clone differs by one base, so this may be a read error. Because it lacks the conserved phenylalanine or tryptophan at the end, this CDR3 is likely a read error. This chain uses TRBV7-9 with TRBJ1-2; 7 positions match TRBD1. This CDR3 has 13 residues. CDR1 and CDR2 from the germline V gene are SEHNR and FQNEAQ (reference sequence). The CDR3 is CAGAEDRFRGYTL. Here the CDR3 DNA reads TGTGCTGGGGCCGAGGACAGGTTTAGGGGCTACACCCTC.

This clonotype was picked up many times. The chain recombines TRBV7-2 with TRBJ2-1; D perhaps matches TRBD2 (5 bases). Germline V gene lookup returns CDR1 SGHTA and CDR2 FQGNSA. This CDR3 is built from 13 residues. With 1 base removed from V and 7 bases from J, the gap between germline ends came to 8 bases. Written as DNA, the CDR3 is TGTGCCAGCAGCTTAGGAAGGAGGAATGAGCAGTTCTTC. Protein: CASSLGRRNEQFF.

The table lists this clonotype with many counts. The CDR3 coding sequence is TGTGCCAGCAGCGCAGAGGGACGGTACTCTGGAAACACCATATATTTT. Protein sequence: CASSAEGRYSGNTIYF. The chain employs TRBV9 and TRBJ1-3, with D possibly TRBD1 on 5 matching bases. The germline V gene has CDR1 SGDLS and CDR2 YYNGEE. This CDR3 has 16 residues. Trimming removed 3 bases at V and 0 bases at J, with 13 bases between.

In its sample, this clonotype was seen many times. The V call is TRBV7-9, the J call TRBJ1-1; tentatively, D is TRBD1 (6 bases). In germline, CDR1 is SEHNR, CDR2 FQNEAQ (reference sequence). The CDR3 consists of 14 residues. V shed 5 bases and J shed 3 bases, with 13 bases lying between them. The CDR3 protein is CASSQQGSYTEAFF. The CDR3 DNA reads as TGTGCCAGCAGCCAACAGGGATCGTACACTGAAGCTTTCTTT.

In this sample, this clonotype turned up once. A much more abundant neighbour one base away suggests this may be a read error. J is TRBJ2-5 and V is TRBV20-1, with 11 bases lining up with TRBD1. Per the germline V gene, CDR1 is DFQATT and CDR2 is SNEGSKA (reference sequence). V gave up 2 bases and J gave up 5 bases; unmatched junction bases: 7. CDR3 length: 15 amino acids. CDR3 sequence: CSARPEDRGLETQYF. The CDR3 DNA reads TGCAGTGCTAGACCGGAGGACAGGGGGCTGGAGACCCAGTACTTC.

This clonotype was seen repeatedly, ten times or more. The chain recombines TRBV9 with TRBJ1-1; D gene ambiguous. Trimming stripped 0 bases from V and 5 bases from J, with 11 bases between. In germline, CDR1 is SGDLS, CDR2 YYNGEE. This CDR3 spans 14 amino acids. The CDR3 region is CASSVGIAVTEAFF. The CDR3 DNA follows: TGTGCCAGCAGCGTAGGAATCGCCGTGACTGAAGCTTTCTTT.

This clonotype has at least ten counts. This sequence joins TRBV11-2 and TRBJ2-1; D ambiguous. Trimming cost V 0 bases and J 9 bases, with 9 bases left between them. The CDR3 is made up of 13 amino acids. Germline lookup yields CDR1 SGHAT and CDR2 FQNNGV. CDR3 bases: TGTGCCAGCAGCTTAGAGTTCGGACCTGAGCAGTTCTTC. It is translated as CASSLEFGPEQFF.

The chain links TRBV5-4 to TRBJ2-7; D gene uncertain. With 0 bases removed from V and 2 bases from J, the gap between germline ends came to 12 bases. This CDR3 is 15 amino acids long. CDR1 and CDR2 from the germline V gene are SGHNT and YYREEE (reference sequence). CDR3 sequence (DNA): TGTGCCAGCAGCTTGGACGAAGGAAAGACCTACGAGCAGTACTTC. Its protein product is CASSLDEGKTYEQYF.

This clonotype was counted between two and nine times. The rearrangement uses TRBV20-1 and TRBJ2-1; D is perhaps TRBD2 (5 bases). Looked up from germline, CDR1 is DFQATT and CDR2 is SNEGSKA (reference sequence). This CDR3 spans 15 amino acids. Trimming left V 6 bases short and J 0 bases short, with 15 bases between. The CDR3 nucleotides read TGCAGTGCACCAACTCCCGGGGACTCCTACAATGAGCAGTTCTTC. Translation gives CSAPTPGDSYNEQFF.

This clonotype has a count of ten or more. The J gene is TRBJ2-1, the V gene TRBV7-9; D remains unclear. The germline V gene encodes CDR1 SEHNR and CDR2 FQNEAQ (reference sequence). The CDR3 extends over 13 amino acids. Deletions cut 2 bases from V and 11 bases from J, with 13 bases between. CDR3 amino acids: CASSLTGSYQQFF. The CDR3 region has the DNA TGTGCCAGCAGCTTAACTGGCTCTTATCAGCAGTTCTTC.

To note about this clonotype: The conserved phenylalanine or tryptophan is not found at the CDR3 terminus, so this likely reflects a read error. V and J are TRBV20-1 and TRBJ1-1, with unresolved D. This CDR3 contains 13 residues. V was trimmed by 5 bases and J by 6 bases, leaving 16 bases between them. Per germline, CDR1 DFQATT and CDR2 SNEGSKA (reference sequence). CDR3 DNA sequence: TGCAGTGCTCTCCGACCGATGGAGGCTGAAGCTTTCCTT. Translation gives CSALRPMEAEAFL.

This sequence joins TRBV15 and TRBJ2-5; 7 nucleotides line up with TRBD2. CDR1 and CDR2 (germline): LNHNV, YYDKDF (reference sequence). The length of the CDR3 is 15 residues. With 3 bases clipped from V and 4 bases from J, the junction kept 8 bases outside the gene matches. The CDR3 sequence is CATSSPAGERETQYF. CDR3 in DNA: TGTGCCACCAGCAGCCCCGCGGGGGAGAGAGAGACCCAGTACTTC.

The genes are TRBV20-1 and TRBJ1-4; TRBD1 might be the D (5 bases). This CDR3 has 14 amino acids. The ends were cut back, 2 bases at V and 6 bases at J, with 13 bases in the middle. Germline CDR1 DFQATT, CDR2 SNEGSKA (reference sequence). The CDR3 sequence is CSARSGGVYEKLFF. The CDR3 region has the DNA TGCAGTGCTAGATCCGGAGGGGTTTATGAAAAACTGTTTTTT.

The chain joins TRBV12-3 or TRBV12-4 to TRBJ1-6, with TRBD1 identical over 10 bases. The ends lost 3 bases at V and 10 bases at J; junction bases unmatched: 9. CDR3 length equals 16 residues. The CDR3 sequence is CASSFPPGTGASPLHF. The CDR3 nucleotides read TGTGCCAGCAGTTTTCCCCCCGGGACAGGGGCCTCACCCCTCCACTTT.

In its sample, this clonotype was seen many times. V usage is TRBV7-3 and J usage is TRBJ2-7; possibly TRBD2 for D (6 bases). Germline CDR1 reads SGHTA; CDR2 reads FQGTGA. This CDR3 has 17 residues. V was shortened by 0 bases and J by 2 bases, with 17 bases between the two germline ends. CDR3 amino acids: CASSLTSSRRGPYEQYF. The CDR3, as DNA: TGTGCCAGCAGCTTAACGTCGAGTCGGCGGGGACCCTACGAGCAGTACTTC.

Ten or more counts support this clonotype. This chain uses TRBV6-4 with TRBJ2-7; the D gene is possibly TRBD1 (6 bases). CDR1 is MRHNA and CDR2 is SNTAGT in the germline V gene. V gave up 2 bases and J gave up 3 bases, with 23 bases separating them. The CDR3 length is 18 residues. CDR3 nucleotide sequence: TGTGCCAGCAGTGACCATATCTCTCAGAACAGGGTTCGCTACGAGCAGTACTTC. Translating gives CASSDHISQNRVRYEQYF.

This clonotype was observed many times. The V gene is TRBV20-1, the J gene TRBJ1-2; D might be TRBD1 (5 bases). The length of the CDR3 is 13 residues. The V end lost 0 bases, the J end lost 4 bases, and 9 bases lay between the germline ends. Germline V gene data show CDR1 as DFQATT and CDR2 as SNEGSKA (reference sequence). The chain's CDR3 is CSARDAGLYGYTF. For the CDR3, the DNA is TGCAGTGCTAGAGATGCGGGGCTCTATGGCTACACCTTC.

In its sample, this clonotype was seen a few times. This chain uses TRBV27 with TRBJ2-5; perhaps TRBD1 as D (5 bases). The V gene lost 6 bases and the J gene lost 7 bases, with 9 bases spanning the gap. Germline values: CDR1 MNHEY, CDR2 SMNVEV (reference sequence). This CDR3 region has 11 residues. CDR3 loop: CASRRQGTQYF. CDR3 in DNA: TGTGCCAGCAGGCGCCAGGGGACCCAGTACTTC.

There are a few counts of this clonotype. This chain uses TRBV30 with TRBJ2-7; no clear D gene. The V end lost 8 bases, the J end lost 5 bases, and 19 bases lay between the germline ends. Per germline, CDR1 GTSNPN and CDR2 SVGIG (reference sequence). The CDR3 has 13 amino acids. The CDR3: CALSRILGNEQYF. CDR3 sequence (DNA): TGTGCCCTCAGTCGGATCCTAGGAAACGAGCAGTACTTC. The complete variable domain, with remaining parts taken from reference TRBV30 and TRBJ2-7, reads SQTIHQWPATLVQPVGSPLSLECTVEGTSNPNLYWYRQAAGRGLQLLFYSVGIGQISSEVPQNLSASRPQDRQFILSSKKLLLSDSGFYLCALSRILGNEQYFGPGTRLTVT.